The 14 T cell receptor beta chains below all came from one sample that was sequenced in a study of blood T cell repertoires in COVID-19. Clones were read by immunoSEQ multiplex PCR, and TCRdb kept only the in-frame ones, dropping some. The table shows about 180,000 clones, with about 81% occurring only once. The specimen was peripheral blood. Receptor source: a woman of 80 years or more with COVID-19, enrolled during active disease.

J is TRBJ2-7 and V is TRBV12-5; D perhaps matches TRBD1 (5 bases). Germline lookup yields CDR1 LGHNT and CDR2 FRNRAP. Trimming stripped 2 bases from V and 2 bases from J, with 7 bases between. The CDR3 is 13 amino acids. The CDR3 nucleotides are TGTGCTAGTGGTTTGTGGGGCACCTACGAGCAGTACTTC. This codes for CASGLWGTYEQYF.

The chain links TRBV19 to TRBJ2-7, with a possible D match to TRBD1 (6 bases). Trimming left V 4 bases short and J 6 bases short, with 16 bases between. The germline V gene encodes CDR1 LNHDA and CDR2 SQIVND (reference sequence). There are 14 residues in the CDR3. The CDR3 DNA reads as TGTGCCAGTAGTAATCCAGGGGTTTCGGGCGAGCAGTACTTC. Protein: CASSNPGVSGEQYF. Full variable domain (remainder filled in from reference TRBV19 and TRBJ2-7): DGGITQSPKYLFRKEGQNVTLSCEQNLNHDAMYWYRQDPGQGLRLIYYSQIVNDFQKGDIAEGYSVSREKKESFPLTVTSAQKNPTAFYLCASSNPGVSGEQYFGPGTRLTVT.

The CDR3 nucleotides read TGCGCCAGCAGCCCTCTCGGGACTGCAGGTAACTATGGCTACACCTTC. Translated, it gives CASSPLGTAGNYGYTF. V usage is TRBV5-1 and J usage is TRBJ1-2, with D tentatively TRBD1 (5 bases). V lost 4 bases and J 1 base, leaving 17 bases between the germline ends. Germline V gives CDR1 SGHRS, CDR2 YFSETQ. The CDR3 contains 16 residues.

CDR3 in amino acids: CASSYSGATNEKLFF. For the CDR3, the DNA is TGTGCCAGCAGTTACTCAGGGGCAACTAATGAAAAACTGTTTTTT. This chain uses TRBV6-6 with TRBJ1-4; a weak D match, TRBD1 (5 bases). Germline V gene sequence: CDR1 MNHNY, CDR2 SVGAGI (reference sequence). The ends were cut back, 0 bases at V and 0 bases at J, with 5 bases in the middle. The CDR3 loop spans 15 amino acids.

The V gene is TRBV6-1, the J gene TRBJ1-2, with 8 bases matching TRBD1. Germline-derived CDR1 and CDR2 are MNHNS and SASEGT. J was trimmed by 2 bases and V by 3 bases; bases with no gene match: 11. The CDR3 is 17 residues long. The CDR3 nucleotides are TGTGCCAGCAGTGATCAGGACAGGGTGACGAGGAACTATGGCTACACCTTC. Amino acids: CASSDQDRVTRNYGYTF.

The chain recombines TRBV28 with TRBJ2-3, with a possible D match to TRBD2 (6 bases). The CDR3 is made up of 15 amino acids. CDR1 and CDR2 (germline): MDHEN, SYDVKM. Trimming stripped 5 bases from V and 2 bases from J, with 14 bases between. CDR3 in DNA: TGTGCCAGCAGTCCGCCGGGACTTCACACAGATACGCAGTATTTT. Protein: CASSPPGLHTDTQYF.

V is TRBV28 and J is TRBJ2-1, with 11 bases lining up with TRBD1. The CDR3 contains 15 residues. Germline CDR1 is MDHEN and CDR2 is SYDVKM. V was pared by 4 bases and J by 6 bases, with 5 bases of the junction left unmatched. DNA for the CDR3: TGTGCCAGCAGTTCCCCCGGGACAGGGGGCAATGAGCAGTTCTTC. Its protein is CASSSPGTGGNEQFF.

J is TRBJ2-2 and V is TRBV29-1; the D is unclear. The CDR3 extends over 13 amino acids. The V end lost 2 bases, the J end lost 0 bases, and 4 bases lay between the germline ends. The germline gives CDR1 SQVTM, CDR2 ANQGSEA. CDR3 amino acids: CSVELSNTGELFF. The CDR3 region has the DNA TGCAGCGTTGAACTTTCGAACACCGGGGAGCTGTTTTTT.

This clone has a handful of counts. The chain has TRBV7-2 and TRBJ2-3, with a possible D match to TRBD2 (5 bases). The CDR3 extends over 16 amino acids. V was pared by 6 bases and J by 4 bases, with 20 bases between. Germline V gene data show CDR1 as SGHTA and CDR2 as FQGNSA. CDR3 sequence reads: CASSHIAPASPDTQYF. The CDR3 bases are TGTGCCAGCAGTCATATAGCGCCCGCGTCCCCAGATACGCAGTATTTT.

The V and J genes are TRBV28 and TRBJ1-1, with D possibly TRBD1 on 6 matching bases. The CDR3 is 14 amino acids. Trimming took 4 bases from V and 0 from J, leaving 9 bases between them. Germline V gene data show CDR1 as MDHEN and CDR2 as SYDVKM. CDR3 in amino acids: CASSSPGVNTEAFF. The CDR3 nucleotides read TGTGCCAGCAGTTCGCCAGGGGTGAACACTGAAGCTTTCTTT.

The rearrangement links TRBV9 to TRBJ2-1; tentatively, D is TRBD2 (6 bases). This CDR3 region has 15 residues. V gave up 2 bases and J gave up 2 bases, with 11 bases separating them. Germline-derived CDR1 and CDR2 are SGDLS and YYNGEE. The CDR3 protein is CASSVSGSPYNEQFF. The CDR3 region has the DNA TGTGCCAGCAGCGTTTCCGGGAGCCCCTACAATGAGCAGTTCTTC.

V gene TRBV27 combines with J gene TRBJ2-2, with 9 bases fitting TRBD1. The CDR3 sequence is 17 residues long. With V trimmed by 1 base and J by 2 bases, 5 bases remained unmatched. The germline gives CDR1 MNHEY, CDR2 SMNVEV (reference sequence). CDR3 nucleotide sequence: TGTGCCAGCAGTTTATTAGGGGGACAGGGTAACACCGGGGAGCTGTTTTTT. This translates into CASSLLGGQGNTGELFF.

This clone was seen only a few times. The genes are TRBV6-5 and TRBJ1-3; D is unresolved. Between the trimmed V and J ends, which lost 6 bases and 0 bases, there was a span of 6 bases. CDR3 size: 13 residues. Germline-derived CDR1 and CDR2 are MNHEY and SVGAGI. The CDR3 DNA sequence: TGTGCCAGCAGAATTTACTCTGGAAACACCATATATTTT. As protein: CASRIYSGNTIYF.

The rearrangement joins TRBV4-1 to TRBJ2-1; D may be TRBD2 (6 bases). This CDR3 region has 16 residues. CDR1 is MGHRA, CDR2 YSYEKL, per germline. V was clipped by 5 bases and J by 7 bases, with 21 bases between them. The CDR3 sequence: CASSFRTTPLQNEQFF. The CDR3 DNA follows: TGCGCCAGCAGCTTCAGGACTACCCCCTTGCAGAATGAGCAGTTCTTC.